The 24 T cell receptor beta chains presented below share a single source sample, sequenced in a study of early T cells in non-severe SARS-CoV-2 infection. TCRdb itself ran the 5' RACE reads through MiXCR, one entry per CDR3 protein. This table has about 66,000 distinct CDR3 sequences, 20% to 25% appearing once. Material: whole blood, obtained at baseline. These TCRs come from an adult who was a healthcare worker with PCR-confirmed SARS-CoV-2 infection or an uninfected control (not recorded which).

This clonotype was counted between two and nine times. The CDR3 is CASSQERGGAGELFF. The CDR3 DNA sequence: TGTGCCAGCTCACAAGAGCGGGGAGGCGCCGGGGAGCTGTTTTTT. The chain carries TRBV18 and TRBJ2-2, with TRBD2 matching over 7 bases. After removal of 4 bases from V and 6 bases from J, the junction contained 8 bases not matched to a gene. The germline gives CDR1 KGHSH, CDR2 LQKENI. This CDR3 region has 15 residues.

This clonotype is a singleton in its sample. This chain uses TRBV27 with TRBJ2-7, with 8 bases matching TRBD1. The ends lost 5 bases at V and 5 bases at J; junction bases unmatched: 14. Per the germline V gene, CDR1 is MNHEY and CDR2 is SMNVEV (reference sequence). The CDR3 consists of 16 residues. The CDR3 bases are TGTGCCAGCAGTCACAGTCGGACAGGGAGATTGAACGAGCAGTACTTC. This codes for CASSHSRTGRLNEQYF.

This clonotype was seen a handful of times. The CDR3 here is CASSLAFPGGSYNEQFF. The CDR3 DNA follows: TGCGCCAGCAGCTTGGCGTTTCCAGGGGGCTCCTACAATGAGCAGTTCTTC. V usage is TRBV5-1 and J usage is TRBJ2-1, with 7 bases that match TRBD1. CDR3 length: 17 residues. V dropped 0 bases and J dropped 0; count of bases not matched to a gene: 6. The V gene's germline CDR1 is SGHRS and CDR2 YFSETQ.

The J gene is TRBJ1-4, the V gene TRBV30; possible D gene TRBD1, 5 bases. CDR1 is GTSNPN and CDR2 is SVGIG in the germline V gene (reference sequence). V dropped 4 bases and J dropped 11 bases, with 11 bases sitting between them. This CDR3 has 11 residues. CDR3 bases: TGTGCCTGGAAAGGGGCCGACAAACTGTTTTTT. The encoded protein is CAWKGADKLFF. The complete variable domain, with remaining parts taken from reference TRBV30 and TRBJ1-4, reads SQTIHQWPATLVQPVGSPLSLECTVEGTSNPNLYWYRQAAGRGLQLLFYSVGIGQISSEVPQNLSASRPQDRQFILSSKKLLLSDSGFYLCAWKGADKLFFGSGTQLSVL.

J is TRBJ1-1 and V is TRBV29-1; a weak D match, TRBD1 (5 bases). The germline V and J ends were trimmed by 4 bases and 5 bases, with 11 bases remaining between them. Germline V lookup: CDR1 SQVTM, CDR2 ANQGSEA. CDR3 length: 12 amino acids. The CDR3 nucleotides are TGCAGCGTTGGGGCAGGGCGGACTGAAGCTTTCTTT. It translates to CSVGAGRTEAFF.

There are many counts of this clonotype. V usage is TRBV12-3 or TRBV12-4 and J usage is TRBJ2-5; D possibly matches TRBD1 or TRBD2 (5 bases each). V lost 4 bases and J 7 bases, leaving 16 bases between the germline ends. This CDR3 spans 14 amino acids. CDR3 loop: CASSSTGLRWTQYF. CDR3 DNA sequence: TGTGCCAGCAGTTCCACGGGGCTCAGGTGGACCCAGTACTTC.

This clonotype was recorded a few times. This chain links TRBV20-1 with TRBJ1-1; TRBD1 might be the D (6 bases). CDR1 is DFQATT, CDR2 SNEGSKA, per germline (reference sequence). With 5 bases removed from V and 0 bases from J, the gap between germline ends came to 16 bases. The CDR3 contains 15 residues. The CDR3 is CSAGTGFALNTEAFF. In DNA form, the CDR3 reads TGCAGTGCTGGAACAGGGTTCGCGCTGAACACTGAAGCTTTCTTT.

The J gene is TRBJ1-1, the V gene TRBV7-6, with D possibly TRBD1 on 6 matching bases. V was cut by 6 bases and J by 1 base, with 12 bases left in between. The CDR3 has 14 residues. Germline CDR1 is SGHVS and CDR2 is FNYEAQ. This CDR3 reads CASRAGEGNTEAFF. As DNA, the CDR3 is TGTGCCAGCAGAGCAGGGGAAGGGAACACTGAAGCTTTCTTT.

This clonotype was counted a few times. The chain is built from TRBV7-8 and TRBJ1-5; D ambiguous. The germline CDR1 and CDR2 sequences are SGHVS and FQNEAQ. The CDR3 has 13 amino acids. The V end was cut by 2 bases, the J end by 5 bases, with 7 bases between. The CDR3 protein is CASSLRPDQPQHF. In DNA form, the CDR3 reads TGTGCCAGCAGCTTACGACCGGATCAGCCCCAGCATTTT.

As DNA, the CDR3 is TGTGCCAGCAGTTTAGCGGGGGGTTCTTTCCAAGAGACCCAGTACTTC. The encoded protein is CASSLAGGSFQETQYF. V usage is TRBV12-3 or TRBV12-4 and J usage is TRBJ2-5, with D perhaps matching TRBD2 (6 bases). The CDR3 has 16 residues. Trimming shortened V by 0 bases and J by 1 base, and 12 bases separated the two germline ends.

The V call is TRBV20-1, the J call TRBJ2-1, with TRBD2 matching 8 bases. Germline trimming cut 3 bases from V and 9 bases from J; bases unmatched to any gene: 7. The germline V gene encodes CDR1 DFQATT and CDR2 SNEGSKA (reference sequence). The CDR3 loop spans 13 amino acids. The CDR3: CSASGGASTEQFF. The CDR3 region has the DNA TGCAGTGCTAGCGGGGGGGCTAGTACTGAGCAGTTCTTC.

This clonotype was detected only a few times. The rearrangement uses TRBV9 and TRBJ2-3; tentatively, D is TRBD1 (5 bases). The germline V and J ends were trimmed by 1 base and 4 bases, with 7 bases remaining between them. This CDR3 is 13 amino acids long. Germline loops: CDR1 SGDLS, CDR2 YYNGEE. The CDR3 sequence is CASSVQGPDTQYF. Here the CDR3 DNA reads TGTGCCAGCAGCGTACAGGGTCCAGATACGCAGTATTTT.

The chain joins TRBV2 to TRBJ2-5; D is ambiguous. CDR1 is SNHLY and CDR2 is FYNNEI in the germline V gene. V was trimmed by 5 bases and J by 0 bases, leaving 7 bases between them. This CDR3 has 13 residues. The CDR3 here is CASSFEDQETQYF. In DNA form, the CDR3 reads TGTGCCAGCAGTTTCGAGGACCAAGAGACCCAGTACTTC.

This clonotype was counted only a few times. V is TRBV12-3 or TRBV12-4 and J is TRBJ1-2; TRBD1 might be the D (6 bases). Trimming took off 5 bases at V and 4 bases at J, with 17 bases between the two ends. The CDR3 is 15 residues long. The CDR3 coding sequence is TGTGCCAGCAGTGCAACCCCGACAGGACTCTATGGCTACACCTTC. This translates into CASSATPTGLYGYTF.

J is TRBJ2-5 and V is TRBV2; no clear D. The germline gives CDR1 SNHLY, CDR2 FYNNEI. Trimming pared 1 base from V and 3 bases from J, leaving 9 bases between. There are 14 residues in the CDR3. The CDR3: CASSEGGVEETQYF. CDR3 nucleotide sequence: TGTGCCAGCAGTGAAGGCGGTGTCGAAGAGACCCAGTACTTC. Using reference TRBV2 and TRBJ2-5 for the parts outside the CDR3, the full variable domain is EPEVTQTPSHQVTQMGQEVILRCVPISNHLYFYWYRQILGQKVEFLVSFYNNEISEKSEIFDDQFSVERPDGSNFTLKIRSTKLEDSAMYFCASSEGGVEETQYFGPGTRLLVL.

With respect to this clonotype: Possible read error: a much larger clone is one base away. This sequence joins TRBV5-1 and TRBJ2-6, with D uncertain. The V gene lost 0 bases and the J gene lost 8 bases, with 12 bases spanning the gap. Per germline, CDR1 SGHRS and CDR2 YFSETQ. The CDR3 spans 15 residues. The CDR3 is CASSLGRVGTNVLTF. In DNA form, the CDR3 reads TGCGCCAGCAGCTTGGGACGGGTAGGGACCAACGTCCTGACTTTC.

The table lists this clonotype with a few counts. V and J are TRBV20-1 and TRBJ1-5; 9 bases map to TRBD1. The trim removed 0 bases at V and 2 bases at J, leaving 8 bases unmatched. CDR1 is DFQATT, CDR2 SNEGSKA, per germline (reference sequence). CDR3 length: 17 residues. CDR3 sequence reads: CSARDGLRTGGNQPQHF. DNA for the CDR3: TGCAGTGCTAGAGATGGGTTGAGGACAGGGGGCAATCAGCCCCAGCATTTT.

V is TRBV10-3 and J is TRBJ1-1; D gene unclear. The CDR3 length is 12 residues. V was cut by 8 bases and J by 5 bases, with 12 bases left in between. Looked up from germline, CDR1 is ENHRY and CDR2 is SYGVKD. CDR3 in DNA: TGTGCCATCGGCAAGGGAGAAACTGAAGCTTTCTTT. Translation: CAIGKGETEAFF.

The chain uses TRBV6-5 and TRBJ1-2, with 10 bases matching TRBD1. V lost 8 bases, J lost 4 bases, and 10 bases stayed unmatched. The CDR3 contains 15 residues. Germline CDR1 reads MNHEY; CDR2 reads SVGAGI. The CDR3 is CASWRTGGKIYGYTF. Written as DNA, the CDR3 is TGTGCCAGCTGGCGGACAGGGGGAAAAATCTATGGCTACACCTTC.

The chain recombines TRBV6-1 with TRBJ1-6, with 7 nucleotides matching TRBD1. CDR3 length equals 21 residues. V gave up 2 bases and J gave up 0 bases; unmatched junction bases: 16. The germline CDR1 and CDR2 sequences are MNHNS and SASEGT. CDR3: CASSESQVGTVRSSYNSPLHF. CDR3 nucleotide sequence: TGTGCCAGCAGTGAAAGCCAAGTGGGGACAGTTCGAAGCTCCTATAATTCACCCCTCCACTTT.

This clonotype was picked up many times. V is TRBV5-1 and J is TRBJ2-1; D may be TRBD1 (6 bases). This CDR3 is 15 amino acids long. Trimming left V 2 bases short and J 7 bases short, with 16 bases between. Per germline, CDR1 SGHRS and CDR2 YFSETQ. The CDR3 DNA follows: TGCGCCAGCAGCTTTGATCCCGGGACAATAAATGAGCAGTTCTTC. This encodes CASSFDPGTINEQFF.

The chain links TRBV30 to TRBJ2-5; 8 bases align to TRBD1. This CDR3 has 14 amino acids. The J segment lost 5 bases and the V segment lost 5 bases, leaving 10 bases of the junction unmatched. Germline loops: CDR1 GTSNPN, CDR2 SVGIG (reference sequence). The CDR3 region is CAWFAGGIGETQYF. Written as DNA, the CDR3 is TGTGCCTGGTTTGCAGGGGGCATCGGGGAGACCCAGTACTTC. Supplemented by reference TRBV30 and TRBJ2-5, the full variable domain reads SQTIHQWPATLVQPVGSPLSLECTVEGTSNPNLYWYRQAAGRGLQLLFYSVGIGQISSEVPQNLSASRPQDRQFILSSKKLLLSDSGFYLCAWFAGGIGETQYFGPGTRLLVL.

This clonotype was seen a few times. The CDR3 spells CASSSWVKIAGALQYF. In DNA, the CDR3 is TGTGCCAGCAGCTCCTGGGTTAAGATAGCGGGGGCCCTCCAGTACTTC. The chain joins TRBV5-6 to TRBJ2-5, with 9 nucleotides matching TRBD2. CDR1 is SGHDT, CDR2 YYEEEE, per germline. There are 16 residues in the CDR3. With 3 bases clipped from V and 10 bases from J, the junction kept 16 bases outside the gene matches. Complete variable domain (other parts from reference TRBV5-6 and TRBJ2-5): DAGVTQSPTHLIKTRGQQVTLRCSPKSGHDTVSWYQQALGQGPQFIFQYYEEEERQRGNFPDRFSGHQFPNYSSELNVNALLLGDSALYLCASSSWVKIAGALQYFGPGTRLLVL.

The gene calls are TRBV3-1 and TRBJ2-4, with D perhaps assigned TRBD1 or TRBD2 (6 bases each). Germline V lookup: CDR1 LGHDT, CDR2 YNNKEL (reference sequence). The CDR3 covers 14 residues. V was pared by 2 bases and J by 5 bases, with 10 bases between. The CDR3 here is CASSQTGAQNIQYF. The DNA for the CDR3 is TGTGCCAGCAGCCAAACGGGGGCCCAAAACATTCAGTACTTC.